This TCR beta chain was sequenced for a study of blood T cell repertoires in COVID-19. Clones were sequenced by immunoSEQ multiplex PCR, and TCRdb holds only the in-frame ones, with some missing. Found here are about 200,000 clones, more than 70% of them singletons; the top ten hold 6.5% to 9%. Clinical history as reported by participants underpinned cohort assignment. Germline V lookup: CDR1 LGHDT, CDR2 YNNKEL (reference sequence). The CDR3 length is 14 residues. V lost 3 bases, J lost 3 bases, and 2 bases stayed unmatched. The sequence came from a woman aged 18-35 years who had recovered from COVID-19. This chain joins TRBV3-1 (or the pseudogene TRBV3-2) and TRBJ2-3, with 8 nucleotides matching TRBD2. The sample comprised PBMCs or T cells enriched from blood (not recorded which). The CDR3 is CASSHGGETDTQYF. The CDR3 DNA reads as TGTGCCAGCAGCCACGGGGGGGAGACAGATACGCAGTATTTT.